The 20 T cell receptor beta chains below come from one sample, sequenced in a study of blood T cell repertoires in COVID-19 (dated by TCRdb to 2020 to 2022). The library was obtained by the immunoSEQ multiplex PCR assay. TCRdb's version of the immuneACCESS table is confined to in-frame rearrangements and falls short of the full clone set. An unresolved V gene accounts for under half of the shortfall where checked; the remainder is of unknown origin. The table for this sample lists just over 650,000 clones; just under 90% of them were counted only once. The leading ten clones occupy more than 0.25% of the sample. Sequences were obtained from peripheral blood. Every receptor here comes from a woman under 30 with acute or convalescent COVID-19.

J is TRBJ1-4 and V is TRBV5-1; D unresolved. This CDR3 has 16 residues. Trimming stripped 1 base from V and 6 bases from J, with 16 bases between. From germline, CDR1 is SGHRS and CDR2 YFSETQ. CDR3 loop: CASSLKSSGEDEKLFF. The CDR3 DNA reads as TGCGCCAGCAGCTTGAAGTCCTCTGGGGAGGATGAAAAACTGTTTTTT.

The gene calls are TRBV5-1 and TRBJ1-1; 7 nucleotides align to TRBD1. The CDR3 is made up of 13 amino acids. Germline lookup yields CDR1 SGHRS and CDR2 YFSETQ. V was clipped by 2 bases and J by 7 bases; unmatched bases: 5. The CDR3 bases are TGCGCCAGCAGCTTACCACAGGGGTATGAAGCTTTCTTT. Protein: CASSLPQGYEAFF. Full variable domain (missing parts from reference TRBV5-1 and TRBJ1-1): KAGVTQTPRYLIKTRGQQVTLSCSPISGHRSVSWYQQTPGQGLQFLFEYFSETQRNKGNFPGRFSGRQFSNSRSEMNVSTLELGDSALYLCASSLPQGYEAFFGQGTRLTVV.

This clone appeared a single time. The rearrangement links TRBV5-1 to TRBJ2-2; possible D gene TRBD1, 6 bases. CDR3 size: 15 residues. The germline V gene has CDR1 SGHRS and CDR2 YFSETQ. Trimming removed 0 bases at V and 1 base at J, with 7 bases between. The DNA of the CDR3 is TGCGCCAGCAGCTTGGACAGGGTGAACACCGGGGAGCTGTTTTTT. Residues: CASSLDRVNTGELFF.

The V gene is TRBV7-8, the J gene TRBJ1-4; a possible D gene is TRBD1 (5 bases). Germline CDR1 is SGHVS and CDR2 is FQNEAQ. Trimming shortened V by 4 bases and J by 3 bases, and 12 bases separated the two germline ends. The CDR3 is made up of 15 amino acids. The CDR3 bases are TGTGCCAGCAGCTCGGGACTCAGATCTAATGAAAAACTGTTTTTT. Translation: CASSSGLRSNEKLFF.

This chain links TRBV18 with TRBJ1-2; tentatively, D is TRBD1 (6 bases). The germline CDR1 and CDR2 sequences are KGHSH and LQKENI. The CDR3 has 13 residues. V lost 5 bases and J 3 bases, leaving 10 bases between the germline ends. CDR3 DNA sequence: TGTGCCAGCTCAGAACAGGGTGACTATGGCTACACCTTC. Its translation: CASSEQGDYGYTF. Looking up the rest from reference TRBV18 and TRBJ1-2 gives the full variable domain: NAGVMQNPRHLVRRRGQEARLRCSPMKGHSHVYWYRQLPEEGLKFMVYLQKENIIDESGMPKERFSAEFPKEGPSILRIQQVVRGDSAAYFCASSEQGDYGYTFGSGTRLTVV.

This chain connects TRBV23-1 to TRBJ1-2; the match to TRBD1 covers 8 bases. TRBV23-1 is assigned to the ORF class and has an uncertain function. Trimming at V came to 4 bases and at J to 9 bases, leaving 10 bases not matched to a gene. The length of the CDR3 is 14 residues. The CDR3 coding sequence is TGCGCCAGCAGTCCACAGAGACAGGGGCGCAGCTACACCTTC. Translating it yields CASSPQRQGRSYTF.

The chain uses TRBV29-1 and TRBJ1-6; 7 nucleotides match TRBD1. V gave up 5 bases and J gave up 6 bases; unmatched junction bases: 7. CDR1 is SQVTM and CDR2 is ANQGSEA in the germline V gene. This CDR3 is 14 amino acids long. CDR3 amino acids: CSVRTGTANSPLHF. The CDR3 region has the DNA TGCAGCGTTCGAACCGGGACAGCTAATTCACCCCTCCACTTT.

V and J are TRBV11-2 and TRBJ1-2, with 10 nucleotides matching TRBD1. Germline V gene sequence: CDR1 SGHAT, CDR2 FQNNGV. With V trimmed by 2 bases and J by 8 bases, 20 bases remained unmatched. CDR3 length: 19 residues. This chain's CDR3 is CASSLIGGTGVGAVHGYTF. In DNA form, the CDR3 reads TGTGCCAGCAGCTTAATTGGGGGGACAGGGGTCGGAGCCGTACACGGCTACACCTTC.

In its sample, this clone was seen a few times. The rearrangement joins TRBV30 to TRBJ2-1; weak D call: TRBD2 (6 bases). This CDR3 contains 14 residues. V gave up 4 bases and J gave up 6 bases, with 16 bases separating them. Germline loops: CDR1 GTSNPN, CDR2 SVGIG (reference sequence). The CDR3 here is CAWMSSGAFNEQFF. CDR3 in DNA: TGTGCCTGGATGAGTAGCGGCGCCTTCAATGAGCAGTTCTTC.

The J gene is TRBJ2-2, the V gene TRBV27; 11 bases are a match to TRBD2. Germline V gene data show CDR1 as MNHEY and CDR2 as SMNVEV (reference sequence). The CDR3 is 17 residues long. The V and J ends lost 10 bases and 4 bases, in that order; junction bases with no gene match: 14. CDR3 sequence: CATRSLLAGGFTGELFF. The CDR3 bases are TGTGCCACCCGATCCCTCCTAGCGGGGGGCTTCACCGGGGAGCTGTTTTTT.

This clone was detected only once. The rearrangement joins TRBV7-8 to TRBJ2-1, with D possibly matching TRBD1 (6 bases). CDR3 length: 16 amino acids. The V and J ends lost 0 bases and 5 bases respectively, with 14 bases between them. Germline V gene data show CDR1 as SGHVS and CDR2 as FQNEAQ. CDR3 sequence: CASSLALPDSHNEQFF. The DNA of the CDR3 is TGTGCCAGCAGCTTAGCGCTGCCGGACAGCCACAATGAGCAGTTCTTC.

Comment on this clone: Within the sample, other DNA sequences also encode this same CDR3. The rearrangement joins TRBV27 to TRBJ2-2, with 7 bases identical to TRBD1. The germline CDR1 and CDR2 sequences are MNHEY and SMNVEV (reference sequence). After removal of 5 bases from V and 6 bases from J, the junction contained 3 bases not matched to a gene. The CDR3 has 13 residues. CDR3 nucleotide sequence: TGTGCCAGCAGTCTAACAGGGGCCGGGGAGCTGTTTTTT. This translates into CASSLTGAGELFF.

This chain links TRBV12-3 or TRBV12-4 with TRBJ1-2; no clear D. Trimming shortened V by 5 bases and J by 11 bases, and 6 bases separated the two germline ends. CDR3 size: 9 residues. This chain's CDR3 is CASSPPYTF. DNA for the CDR3: TGTGCCAGCAGTCCCCCTTACACCTTC.

The rearrangement links TRBV7-2 to TRBJ2-7, with 7 bases lining up with TRBD2. Germline trimming cut 8 bases from V and 3 bases from J; bases unmatched to any gene: 13. CDR1 SGHTA and CDR2 FQGNSA come from the germline V gene. The CDR3 loop spans 15 amino acids. Written as DNA, the CDR3 is TGTGCCAGCCGGCAGTTGCCGGGGGGACTCTACGAGCAGTACTTC. This encodes CASRQLPGGLYEQYF.

This chain links TRBV6-6 with TRBJ1-2; 8 nucleotides line up with TRBD1. This CDR3 is built from 16 residues. With 6 bases clipped from V and 3 bases from J, the junction kept 12 bases outside the gene matches. Germline CDR1 MNHNY, CDR2 SVGAGI (reference sequence). This CDR3 is CASRTHPTGGYYGYTF. In DNA, the CDR3 is TGTGCCAGCAGAACCCACCCTACAGGGGGTTACTATGGCTACACCTTC.

The chain combines TRBV28 with TRBJ2-7; 7 nucleotides agree with TRBD1. The CDR3 sequence is 13 residues long. Germline assignment: CDR1 MDHEN and CDR2 SYDVKM. The J segment lost 1 base and the V segment lost 6 bases, leaving 3 bases of the junction unmatched. CDR3 protein: CASRGQPSYEQYF. In DNA form, the CDR3 reads TGTGCCAGCAGGGGACAGCCTTCCTACGAGCAGTACTTC.

The V and J genes are TRBV5-1 and TRBJ1-2, with a possible D match to TRBD1 (5 bases). Germline V lookup: CDR1 SGHRS, CDR2 YFSETQ. The length of the CDR3 is 14 residues. V lost 2 bases to trimming and J lost 7 bases, with 15 bases between them. CDR3 protein: CASSLGPGDLGYTF. CDR3 nucleotide sequence: TGCGCCAGCAGCTTAGGGCCGGGGGATCTTGGCTACACCTTC.

J is TRBJ1-1 and V is TRBV6-5, with D possibly being TRBD1 (6 bases). Per the germline V gene, CDR1 is MNHEY and CDR2 is SVGAGI. V lost 10 bases and J 5 bases, leaving 17 bases between the germline ends. The CDR3 has 13 residues. The CDR3 sequence: CATLQGSLTEAFF. In nucleotides, the CDR3 is TGTGCCACCCTACAGGGCTCATTAACTGAAGCTTTCTTT.

The V and J genes are TRBV15 and TRBJ1-5; 8 nucleotides agree with TRBD1. The J segment lost 3 bases and the V segment lost 0 bases, leaving 4 bases of the junction unmatched. Per germline, CDR1 LNHNV and CDR2 YYDKDF (reference sequence). This CDR3 contains 16 residues. The CDR3 DNA is TGTGCCACCAGCAGAGATCAGGGGGCGAACAATCAGCCCCAGCATTTT. Translation: CATSRDQGANNQPQHF.

This rearrangement joins TRBV7-9 to TRBJ2-3; D is perhaps TRBD1 (6 bases). Germline V gene lookup returns CDR1 SEHNR and CDR2 FQNEAQ (reference sequence). V lost 0 bases and J 4 bases, leaving 8 bases between the germline ends. The CDR3 is 14 amino acids. For the CDR3, the DNA is TGTGCCAGCAGCTTAGCGGGGGCGGCAGATACGCAGTATTTT. Translating gives CASSLAGAADTQYF.